This TCR beta chain was obtained from a study of blood T cell repertoires in COVID-19. The CDR3 is made up of 17 amino acids. The trim removed 4 bases at V and 1 base at J, leaving 8 bases unmatched. Germline CDR1 and CDR2: KGHDR and SFDVKD. Method: immunoSEQ multiplex PCR; TCRdb's copy keeps in-frame clones and lacks some. The sample records some 400,000 clones, roughly 86% being singletons. Sample: peripheral blood. The V and J genes are TRBV24-1 and TRBJ1-4; 7 nucleotides align to TRBD1. The sequence was collected from a human donor with acute or convalescent COVID-19. The donor label of this sample is uncertain. The CDR3 sequence is CATSDLTGDKTNEKLFF. CDR3 nucleotides: TGTGCCACCAGTGACCTCACAGGGGATAAAACTAATGAAAAACTGTTTTTT.